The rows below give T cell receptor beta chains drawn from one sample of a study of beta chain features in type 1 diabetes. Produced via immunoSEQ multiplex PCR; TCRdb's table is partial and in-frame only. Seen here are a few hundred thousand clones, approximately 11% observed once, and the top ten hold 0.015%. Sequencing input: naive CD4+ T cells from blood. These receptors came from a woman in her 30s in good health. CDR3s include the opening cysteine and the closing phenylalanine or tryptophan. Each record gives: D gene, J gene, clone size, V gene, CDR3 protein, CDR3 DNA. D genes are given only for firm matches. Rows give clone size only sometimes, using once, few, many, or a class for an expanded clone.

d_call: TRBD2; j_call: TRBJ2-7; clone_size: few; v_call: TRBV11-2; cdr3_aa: CASSPAVAGSYEQYF; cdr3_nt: TGTGCCAGCAGCCCCGCCGTAGCGGGCTCCTACGAGCAGTACTTC
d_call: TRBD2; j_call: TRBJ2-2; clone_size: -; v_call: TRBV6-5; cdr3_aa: CASTSGTNTGELFF; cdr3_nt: TGTGCCAGCACTAGCGGTACGAACACCGGGGAGCTGTTTTTT
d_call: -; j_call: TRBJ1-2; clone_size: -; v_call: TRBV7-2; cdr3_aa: CASSHSSPTVTDGYTF; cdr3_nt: TGTGCCAGCAGCCATTCCTCCCCGACAGTTACGGATGGCTACACCTTC
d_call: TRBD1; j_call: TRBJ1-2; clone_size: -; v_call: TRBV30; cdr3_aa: CAWSVGTGGLYGYTF; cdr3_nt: TGTGCCTGGAGTGTAGGGACAGGGGGACTCTATGGCTACACCTTC
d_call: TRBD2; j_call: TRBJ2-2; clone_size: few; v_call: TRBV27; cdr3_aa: CASSFASGLGELFF; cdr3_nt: TGTGCCAGCAGTTTCGCTAGCGGGTTGGGGGAGCTGTTTTTT
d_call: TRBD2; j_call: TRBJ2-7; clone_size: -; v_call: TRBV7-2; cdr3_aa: CASSLGTSGKSYEQYF; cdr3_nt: TGTGCCAGCAGCCTAGGGACTAGCGGGAAGTCTTACGAGCAGTACTTC
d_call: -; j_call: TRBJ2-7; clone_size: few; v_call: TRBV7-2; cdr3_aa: CASSPRVRTAHEQYF; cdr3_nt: TGTGCCAGCAGCCCCCGCGTTCGGACAGCCCACGAGCAGTACTTC
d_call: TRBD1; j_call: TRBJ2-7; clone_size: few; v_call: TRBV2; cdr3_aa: CASGQGGNEQYF; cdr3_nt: TGTGCAAGCGGACAGGGTGGCAACGAGCAGTACTTC
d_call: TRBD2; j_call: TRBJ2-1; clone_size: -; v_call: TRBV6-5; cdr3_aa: CASSYSLSGLANEQFF; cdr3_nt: TGTGCCAGCAGTTACTCGCTTAGCGGGTTAGCCAATGAGCAGTTCTTC
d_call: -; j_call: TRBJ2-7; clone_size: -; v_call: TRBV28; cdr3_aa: CASSNPPRVRPYEQYF; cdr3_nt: TGTGCCAGCAGTAACCCCCCCAGGGTTCGACCGTACGAGCAGTACTTC
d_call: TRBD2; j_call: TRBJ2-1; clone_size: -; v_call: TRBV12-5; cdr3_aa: CASGLELLAGDYNEQFF; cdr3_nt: TGTGCTAGTGGTTTGGAGCTACTAGCGGGAGACTACAATGAGCAGTTCTTC
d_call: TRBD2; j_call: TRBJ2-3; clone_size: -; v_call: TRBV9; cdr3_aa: CASSVGGSGADTQYF; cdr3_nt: TGTGCCAGCAGCGTAGGCGGGAGTGGGGCAGATACGCAGTATTTT
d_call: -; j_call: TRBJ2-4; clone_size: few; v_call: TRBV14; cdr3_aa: CASSQGLIAKNIQYF; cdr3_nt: TGTGCCAGCAGCCAAGGACTGATAGCCAAAAACATTCAGTACTTC
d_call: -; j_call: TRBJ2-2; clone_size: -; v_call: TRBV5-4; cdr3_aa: CASSSNRQGRTGGLFF; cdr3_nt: TGTGCCAGCAGCTCAAATCGACAGGGACGGACCGGGGGGCTGTTTTTT
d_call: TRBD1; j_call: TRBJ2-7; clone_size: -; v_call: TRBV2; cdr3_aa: CASRQGGEQYF; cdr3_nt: TGTGCCAGCAGACAGGGGGGCGAGCAGTACTTC
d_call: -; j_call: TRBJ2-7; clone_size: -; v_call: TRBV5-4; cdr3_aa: CASSSPTTPYEQYF; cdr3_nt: TGTGCCAGCAGCTCTCCGACTACGCCCTACGAGCAGTACTTC
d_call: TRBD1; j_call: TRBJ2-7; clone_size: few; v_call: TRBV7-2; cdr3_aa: CASSPTRQGIYEQYF; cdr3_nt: TGTGCCAGCAGCCCGACTCGACAGGGAATCTACGAGCAGTACTTC
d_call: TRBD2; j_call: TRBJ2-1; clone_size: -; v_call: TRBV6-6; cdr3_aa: CASTPGQVAGNNEQFF; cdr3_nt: TGTGCCAGCACTCCCGGTCAGGTAGCGGGGAACAATGAGCAGTTCTTC
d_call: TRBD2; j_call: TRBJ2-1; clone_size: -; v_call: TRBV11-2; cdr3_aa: CASSLVRAGGWTYNEQFF; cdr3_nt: TGTGCCAGCAGCTTAGTGCGGGCGGGAGGGTGGACCTACAATGAGCAGTTCTTC
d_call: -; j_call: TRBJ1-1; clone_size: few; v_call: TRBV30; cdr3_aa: CAWTFGGALGAFF; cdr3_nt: TGTGCCTGGACCTTCGGGGGGGCCCTCGGAGCTTTCTTT
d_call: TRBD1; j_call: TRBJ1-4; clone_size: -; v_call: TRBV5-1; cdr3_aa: CASSFGTGGEKLFF; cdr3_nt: TGCGCCAGCAGCTTCGGGACAGGGGGAGAAAAACTGTTTTTT
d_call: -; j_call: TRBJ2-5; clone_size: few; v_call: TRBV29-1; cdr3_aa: CSVEKQGTGSETQYF; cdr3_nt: TGCAGCGTTGAAAAACAGGGTACCGGATCGGAGACCCAGTACTTC
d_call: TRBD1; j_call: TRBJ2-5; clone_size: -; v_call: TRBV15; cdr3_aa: CATSTITGGDGETQYF; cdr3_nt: TGTGCCACCAGCACCATTACAGGGGGCGATGGGGAGACCCAGTACTTC
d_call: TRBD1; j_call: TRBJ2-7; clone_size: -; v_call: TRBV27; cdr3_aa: CASSPYPGTVVAYEQYF; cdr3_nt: TGTGCCAGCAGTCCATACCCCGGGACAGTTGTTGCCTACGAGCAGTACTTC
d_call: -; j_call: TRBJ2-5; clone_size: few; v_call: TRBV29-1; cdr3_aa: CSVGLAQETQYF; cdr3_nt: TGCAGCGTCGGACTCGCCCAAGAGACCCAGTACTTC
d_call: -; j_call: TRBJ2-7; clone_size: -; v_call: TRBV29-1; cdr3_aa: CSVEARLRGTGEQYF; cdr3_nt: TGCAGCGTTGAAGCCCGCCTTCGGGGTACCGGCGAGCAGTACTTC
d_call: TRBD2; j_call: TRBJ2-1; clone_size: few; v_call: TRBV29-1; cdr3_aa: CSVRTSGRGNEQFF; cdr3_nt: TGCAGCGTCAGGACTAGCGGGAGGGGTAATGAGCAGTTCTTC
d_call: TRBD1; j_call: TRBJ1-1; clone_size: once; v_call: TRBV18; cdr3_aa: CASSTGQGESTEAFF; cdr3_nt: TGTGCCAGCTCAACGGGACAGGGGGAGAGCACTGAAGCTTTCTTT
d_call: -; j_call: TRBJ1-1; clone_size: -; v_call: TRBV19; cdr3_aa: CASSRSPGGEAFF; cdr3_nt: TGTGCCAGTAGTAGAAGTCCTGGCGGTGAAGCTTTCTTT
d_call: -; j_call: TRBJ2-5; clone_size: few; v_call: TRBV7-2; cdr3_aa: CASSLDPRETQYF; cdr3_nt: TGTGCCAGCAGCTTAGATCCCCGGGAGACCCAGTACTTC
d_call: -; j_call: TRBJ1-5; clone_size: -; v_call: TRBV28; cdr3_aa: CASSFGRGNQPQHF; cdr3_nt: TGTGCCAGCAGTTTTGGGAGGGGTAATCAGCCCCAGCATTTT
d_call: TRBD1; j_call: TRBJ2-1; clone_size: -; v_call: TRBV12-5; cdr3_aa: CASGWGTGVYNEQFF; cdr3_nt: TGTGCTAGTGGTTGGGGGACAGGGGTATACAATGAGCAGTTCTTC
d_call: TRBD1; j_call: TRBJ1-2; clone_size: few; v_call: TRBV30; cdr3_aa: CAWTPGQEAHGYTF; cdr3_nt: TGTGCCTGGACCCCGGGACAGGAGGCACATGGCTACACCTTC
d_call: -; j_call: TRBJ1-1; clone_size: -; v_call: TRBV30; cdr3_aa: CAWSGLMNTEAFF; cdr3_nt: TGTGCCTGGAGTGGGCTCATGAACACTGAAGCTTTCTTT
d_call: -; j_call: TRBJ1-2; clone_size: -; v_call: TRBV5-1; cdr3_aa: CASSLYQGIGSNYGYTF; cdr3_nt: TGCGCCAGCAGCTTGTACCAGGGGATCGGGTCTAACTATGGCTACACCTTC
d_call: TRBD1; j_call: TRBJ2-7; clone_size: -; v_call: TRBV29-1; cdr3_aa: CSVAFDRGSSSEQYF; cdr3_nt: TGCAGCGTTGCCTTCGACAGGGGGTCGTCCTCGGAGCAGTACTTC
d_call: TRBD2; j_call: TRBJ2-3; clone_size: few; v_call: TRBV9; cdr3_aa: CASSVVGAGNADTQYF; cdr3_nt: TGTGCCAGCAGCGTAGTCGGAGCGGGAAATGCAGATACGCAGTATTTT
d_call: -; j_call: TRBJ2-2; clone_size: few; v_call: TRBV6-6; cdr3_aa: CASSLQLNTGELFF; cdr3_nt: TGTGCCAGCAGCCTTCAGTTAAACACCGGGGAGCTGTTTTTT
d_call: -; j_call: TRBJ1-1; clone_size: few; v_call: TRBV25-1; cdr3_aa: CASSEFSTEAFF; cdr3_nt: TGTGCCAGCAGTGAATTCAGCACTGAAGCTTTCTTT
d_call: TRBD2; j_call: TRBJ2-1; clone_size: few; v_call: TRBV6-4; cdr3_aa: CASSGLAGPNEQFF; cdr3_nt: TGTGCCAGCAGTGGACTAGCGGGACCCAATGAGCAGTTCTTC
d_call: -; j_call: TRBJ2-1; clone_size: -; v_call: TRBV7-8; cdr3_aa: CASSLVSTRGNEQFF; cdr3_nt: TGTGCCAGCAGCTTAGTGAGTACGCGGGGCAATGAGCAGTTCTTC
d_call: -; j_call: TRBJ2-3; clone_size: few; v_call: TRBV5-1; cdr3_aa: CASSAGLSGTDTQYF; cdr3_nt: TGCGCCAGCAGCGCGGGACTTTCTGGCACAGATACGCAGTATTTT
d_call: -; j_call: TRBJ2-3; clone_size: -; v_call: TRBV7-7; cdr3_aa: CASSPGARGTDTQYF; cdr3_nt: TGTGCTAGCAGCCCAGGGGCTCGGGGCACAGATACGCAGTATTTT
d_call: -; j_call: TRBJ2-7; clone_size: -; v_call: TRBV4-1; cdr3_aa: CASSQDLGLLYEQYF; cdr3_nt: TGCGCCAGCAGCCAAGATCTGGGACTTCTCTACGAGCAGTACTTC
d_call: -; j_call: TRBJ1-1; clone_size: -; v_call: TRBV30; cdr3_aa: CAWSDKLNTEAFF; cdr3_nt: TGTGCCTGGAGTGACAAGTTGAACACTGAAGCTTTCTTT
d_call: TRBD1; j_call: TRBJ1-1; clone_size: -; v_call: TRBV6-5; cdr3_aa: CASSDRGRREKAFF; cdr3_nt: TGTGCCAGCAGTGACAGGGGACGAAGGGAGAAAGCTTTCTTT
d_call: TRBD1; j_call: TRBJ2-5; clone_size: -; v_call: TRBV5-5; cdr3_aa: CASSFRTGGWETQYF; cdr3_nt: TGTGCCAGCAGCTTCCGGACAGGGGGCTGGGAGACCCAGTACTTC
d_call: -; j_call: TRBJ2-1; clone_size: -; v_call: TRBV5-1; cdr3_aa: CASSLSSGSSYNEQFF; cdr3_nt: TGCGCCAGCAGCTTGTCGAGCGGTAGCTCCTACAATGAGCAGTTCTTC
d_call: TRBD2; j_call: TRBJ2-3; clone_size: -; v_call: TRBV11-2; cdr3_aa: CASSLGGSGARTDTQYF; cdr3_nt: TGTGCCAGCAGCTTAGGTGGTAGCGGGGCGCGCACAGATACGCAGTATTTT
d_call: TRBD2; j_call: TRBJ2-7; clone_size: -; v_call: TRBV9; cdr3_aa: CASSASGSQIVEQYF; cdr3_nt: TGTGCCAGCAGCGCAAGCGGGAGTCAGATAGTTGAGCAGTACTTC
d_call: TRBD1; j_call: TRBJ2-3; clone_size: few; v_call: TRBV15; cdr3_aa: CATSRGRDRGKDTQYF; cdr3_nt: TGTGCCACCAGCAGGGGCAGGGACAGGGGGAAAGATACGCAGTATTTT
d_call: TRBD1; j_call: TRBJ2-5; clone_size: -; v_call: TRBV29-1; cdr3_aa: CSVPRVDRAETQYF; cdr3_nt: TGCAGCGTTCCAAGGGTGGACAGGGCGGAGACCCAGTACTTC
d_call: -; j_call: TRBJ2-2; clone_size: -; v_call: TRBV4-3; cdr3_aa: CASSQDRGTGELFF; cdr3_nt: TGCGCCAGCAGCCAAGATCGGGGGACCGGGGAGCTGTTTTTT
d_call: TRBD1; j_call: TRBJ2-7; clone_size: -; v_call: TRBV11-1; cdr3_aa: CASSLATQGALDEQYF; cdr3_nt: TGTGCCAGCAGCTTAGCCACCCAGGGGGCACTTGACGAGCAGTACTTC
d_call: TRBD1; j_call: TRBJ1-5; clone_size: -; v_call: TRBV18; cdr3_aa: CASSTTGPDQPQHF; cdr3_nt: TGTGCCAGCTCAACGACAGGGCCGGATCAGCCCCAGCATTTT
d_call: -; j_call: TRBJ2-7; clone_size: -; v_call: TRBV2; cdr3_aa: CASSEWGLNSYEQYF; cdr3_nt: TGTGCCAGCAGTGAATGGGGGCTAAACTCCTACGAGCAGTACTTC
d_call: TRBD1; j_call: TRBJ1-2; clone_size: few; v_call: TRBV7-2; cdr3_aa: CASSLTGGLYYGYTF; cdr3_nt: TGTGCCAGCAGCTTGACAGGGGGTTTATACTATGGCTACACCTTC
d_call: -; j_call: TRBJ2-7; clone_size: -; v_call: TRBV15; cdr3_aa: CATSPPGRDEQYF; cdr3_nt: TGTGCCACCAGCCCCCCCGGTCGGGACGAGCAGTACTTC
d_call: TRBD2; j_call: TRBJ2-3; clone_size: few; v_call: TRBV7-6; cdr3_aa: CASSSGTSLDTQYF; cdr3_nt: TGTGCCAGCAGCTCGGGGACTAGCTTAGATACGCAGTATTTT
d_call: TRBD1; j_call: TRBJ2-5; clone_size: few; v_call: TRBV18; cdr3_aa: CASSPLGVQGAAETQYF; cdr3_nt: TGTGCCAGCTCACCCCTGGGTGTTCAGGGGGCTGCGGAGACCCAGTACTTC